These 17 T cell receptor beta chains were sequenced from one sample in a study of T cell responses to AZD1222 COVID-19 vaccine. Sequencing was performed with immunoSEQ multiplex PCR; in TCRdb, only in-frame clones are kept and a portion is missing. The data contain more than 150,000 clones, around 95% of them singletons. Sequencing used peripheral blood, obtained on day 0 of AZD1222 vaccination. The receptors here all came from an adult in good health.

The J gene is TRBJ2-2, the V gene TRBV12-3 or TRBV12-4; D remains unclear. This CDR3 comprises 13 residues. Between the trimmed V and J ends, which lost 3 bases and 6 bases, there was a span of 8 bases. The CDR3 DNA follows: TGTGCCAGCAGTTTGGCCCGATCCGGGGAGCTGTTTTTT. Translated: CASSLARSGELFF.

The chain uses TRBV4-1 and TRBJ2-5; D is unclear. This CDR3 spans 14 amino acids. The V end lost 2 bases, the J end lost 2 bases, and 9 bases lay between the germline ends. CDR1 is MGHRA and CDR2 is YSYEKL in the germline V gene. The DNA for the CDR3 is TGCGCCAGCAGCCAACCCCCCAAGCAAGAGACCCAGTACTTC. Its protein product is CASSQPPKQETQYF.

This sequence joins TRBV3-1 (or the pseudogene TRBV3-2) and TRBJ1-2; D is uncertain. The CDR3 length is 13 residues. Trimming removed 0 bases at V and 4 bases at J, with 6 bases between. Germline assignment: CDR1 LGHDT and CDR2 YNNKEL (reference sequence). This CDR3 reads CASSQDPFYGYTF. The CDR3, as DNA: TGTGCCAGCAGCCAAGATCCTTTCTATGGCTACACCTTC.

This CDR3 is CASSGSSGRVRSYNEQFF. The DNA for the CDR3 is TGTGCCAGTAGTGGGTCTAGCGGGAGGGTCCGCTCCTACAATGAGCAGTTCTTC. The rearrangement joins TRBV7-9 to TRBJ2-1; 12 nucleotides agree with TRBD2. This CDR3 spans 18 amino acids. Germline assignment: CDR1 SEHNR and CDR2 FQNEAQ (reference sequence). V was pared by 9 bases and J by 0 bases, with 12 bases of the junction left unmatched.

CDR3 DNA sequence: TGTGCCAGCAGCTCCTTCGGAGGGCCCCATGGCTACACCTTC. Its protein is CASSSFGGPHGYTF. The rearrangement links TRBV11-2 to TRBJ1-2; D unclear. CDR3 length: 14 amino acids. The V end lost 4 bases, the J end lost 6 bases, and 15 bases lay between the germline ends. Germline values: CDR1 SGHAT, CDR2 FQNNGV.

The chain employs TRBV6-5 and TRBJ1-6; the D gene is possibly TRBD1 (5 bases). Germline V lookup: CDR1 MNHEY, CDR2 SVGAGI. V shed 5 bases and J shed 7 bases, with 12 bases lying between them. The CDR3 totals 14 residues. The CDR3: CASSMDILNSPLHF. CDR3 DNA: TGTGCCAGCAGTATGGACATTTTAAATTCACCCCTCCACTTT.

This sequence joins TRBV28 and TRBJ1-5; D gene uncertain. Germline V CDR1 and CDR2: MDHEN, SYDVKM. Deletions cut 3 bases from V and 7 bases from J, with 13 bases between. The CDR3 is made up of 14 amino acids. The CDR3 spells CASSFEAGEQPQHF. In DNA, the CDR3 is TGTGCCAGCAGTTTTGAGGCGGGCGAACAGCCCCAGCATTTT.

This sequence joins TRBV29-1 and TRBJ2-7; D might be TRBD2 (7 bases). V was pared by 5 bases and J by 7 bases, with 15 bases between. CDR1 is SQVTM, CDR2 ANQGSEA, per germline. CDR3 length: 12 residues. The DNA of the CDR3 is TGCAGCGTTATAGGGGGGGATGGGGAGCAGTACTTC. Translating gives CSVIGGDGEQYF.

The chain carries TRBV18 and TRBJ1-5; 10 positions match TRBD1. V lost 2 bases to trimming and J lost 5 bases; unmatched junction nucleotides: 3. CDR3 length equals 15 residues. The V gene's germline CDR1 is KGHSH and CDR2 LQKENI. Written as DNA, the CDR3 is TGTGCCAGCTCACCAGGGACAGGGGTTTATCAGCCCCAGCATTTT. It is translated as CASSPGTGVYQPQHF.

J is TRBJ1-2 and V is TRBV3-1 (or the pseudogene TRBV3-2); D is unclear. CDR1 LGHDT and CDR2 YNNKEL come from the germline V gene (reference sequence). Trimming pared 0 bases from V and 6 bases from J, leaving 8 bases between. CDR3 length equals 13 residues. This chain's CDR3 is CASSQERQDGYTF. In DNA, the CDR3 is TGTGCCAGCAGCCAAGAACGGCAGGATGGCTACACCTTC.

The chain uses TRBV10-3 and TRBJ2-2; D not certain. The CDR3 has 11 residues. Trimming took 8 bases from V and 6 from J, leaving 7 bases between them. Germline V gene sequence: CDR1 ENHRY, CDR2 SYGVKD. As DNA, the CDR3 is TGTGCCATCCATGGTTCCGGGGAGCTGTTTTTT. Its translation: CAIHGSGELFF.

The rearrangement joins TRBV5-4 to TRBJ1-2; 7 bases match TRBD1. The CDR3 sequence is 15 residues long. Germline V gene lookup returns CDR1 SGHNT and CDR2 YYREEE (reference sequence). V gave up 0 bases and J gave up 2 bases; unmatched junction bases: 4. CDR3 sequence (DNA): TGTGCCAGCAGCTTGGAAGTCAGGGGGAACTATGGCTACACCTTC. This sequence encodes CASSLEVRGNYGYTF.

This chain uses TRBV11-3 with TRBJ2-7; D not certain. CDR1 is SGHNT and CDR2 is YENEEA in the germline V gene. The length of the CDR3 is 11 residues. V dropped 1 base and J dropped 6 bases, with 4 bases sitting between them. The CDR3 sequence: CASSLGSEQYF. The DNA of the CDR3 is TGTGCCAGCAGCTTAGGCAGCGAGCAGTACTTC.

The chain has TRBV7-2 and TRBJ2-1, with 8 bases matching TRBD2. The CDR3 runs 16 residues. Germline V lookup: CDR1 SGHTA, CDR2 FQGNSA. J lost 4 bases, V lost 1 base, and 6 bases had no gene match. The CDR3 loop is CASSLGGGPSYNEQFF. Here the CDR3 DNA reads TGTGCCAGCAGCTTAGGCGGGGGGCCGAGTTACAATGAGCAGTTCTTC.

The rearrangement joins TRBV7-2 to TRBJ2-3; D ambiguous. In germline, CDR1 is SGHTA, CDR2 FQGNSA. CDR3 size: 14 residues. The V end was cut by 1 base, the J end by 0 bases, with 5 bases between. The CDR3 coding sequence is TGTGCCAGCAGCTTAGGGGCCAGCACAGATACGCAGTATTTT. Its translation: CASSLGASTDTQYF.

This sequence joins TRBV28 and TRBJ1-1; the D is unclear. The CDR3 runs to 12 residues. The germline V gene has CDR1 MDHEN and CDR2 SYDVKM. Between the trimmed V and J ends, which lost 10 bases and 3 bases, there was a span of 12 bases. This CDR3 is CAIGELYTEAFF. The DNA of the CDR3 is TGTGCCATTGGGGAACTGTACACTGAAGCTTTCTTT.

This sequence joins TRBV5-3 and TRBJ1-2; D call uncertain. Being an ORF, TRBV5-3 has a function that is uncertain. The V and J ends lost 0 bases and 6 bases respectively, with 18 bases between them. CDR3 length equals 16 residues. The CDR3 bases are TGTGCCAGAAGCTTGGCCGGCGGTTGGGGAGTAAATGGCTACACCTTC. It specifies CARSLAGGWGVNGYTF.